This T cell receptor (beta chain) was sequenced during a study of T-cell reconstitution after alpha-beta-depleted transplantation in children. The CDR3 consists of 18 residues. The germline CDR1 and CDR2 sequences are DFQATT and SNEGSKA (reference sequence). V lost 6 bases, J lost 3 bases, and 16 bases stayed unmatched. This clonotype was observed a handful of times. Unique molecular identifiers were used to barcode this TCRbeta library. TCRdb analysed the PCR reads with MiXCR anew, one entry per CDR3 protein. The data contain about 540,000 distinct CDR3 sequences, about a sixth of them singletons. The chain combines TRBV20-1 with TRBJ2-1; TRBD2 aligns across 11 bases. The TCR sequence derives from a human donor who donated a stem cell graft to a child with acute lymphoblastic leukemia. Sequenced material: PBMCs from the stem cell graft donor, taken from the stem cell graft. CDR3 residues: CSAPLSSGRVTRYNEQFF. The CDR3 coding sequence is TGCAGTGCCCCCTTGAGTAGCGGGAGGGTCACGCGCTACAATGAGCAGTTCTTC.